Below are 15 T cell receptor beta chains sequenced from a single sample in a study of T cells in Graves' hyperthyroidism and ophthalmopathy (dated by TCRdb to between 2018 and 2021). Libraries were prepared through multiplex PCR. Sequencer: Illumina HiSeq 2000. Amplification of TCR beta CDR3 regions was carried out from RNA transcripts. For the first round of RT-PCR on the TCR CDR3, the HTBI primer set was used together with the Qiagen OneStep RT-PCR kit. TCRdb reran the public reads through fastp at Q25 and MiXCR, keeping productive beta chains. Merged by CDR3 protein, the rows form single entries marked with the most common genes and DNA. For this sample the table gives roughly 380,000 distinct CDR3 sequences, of which more than 11% were detected only once. The ten largest clones represent 11% of the sample. The sequencing input was blood. The origin of the receptors is a woman aged 55-69 years with Graves' hyperthyroidism.

The chain combines TRBV12-3 or TRBV12-4 with TRBJ2-1; D tentatively fits TRBD1 or TRBD2 (5 bases each). The length of the CDR3 is 16 residues. V lost 3 bases to trimming and J lost 1 base, with 13 bases between them. The CDR3 here is CASSFFVWGSYNEQFF. The CDR3 DNA is TGTGCCAGCAGTTTTTTTGTATGGGGGTCCTACAATGAGCAGTTCTTC.

CDR3 nucleotide sequence: TGCAGTGCTATTGGGGGAGTTGGATACAATGAGCAGTTCTTC. Translating it yields CSAIGGVGYNEQFF. V gene TRBV20-1 combines with J gene TRBJ2-1; the D call may be TRBD1 or TRBD2 (5 bases each). This CDR3 has 14 residues. The V end was cut by 4 bases, the J end by 4 bases, with 14 bases between. Germline CDR1 and CDR2: DFQATT and SNEGSKA (reference sequence).

This clonotype was seen repeatedly, ten times or more. The chain is built from TRBV2 and TRBJ2-1, with a weak D call TRBD2 (5 bases). Germline V gene sequence: CDR1 SNHLY, CDR2 FYNNEI. This CDR3 region has 15 residues. Trimming stripped 8 bases from V and 8 bases from J, with 22 bases between. The CDR3 region has the DNA TGTGCCAGCGCCCAGGAGGCCAGAGGCTGGGATGAGCAGTTCTTC. Translating it yields CASAQEARGWDEQFF.

This clonotype was picked up many times. The rearrangement joins TRBV5-1 to TRBJ1-1, with D perhaps matching TRBD1 (5 bases). The CDR3 length is 13 residues. Trimming cost V 4 bases and J 6 bases, with 13 bases left between them. Germline V lookup: CDR1 SGHRS, CDR2 YFSETQ. The CDR3 DNA follows: TGCGCCAGCAGCGAATATGACAGAGCTGAAGCTTTCTTT. This codes for CASSEYDRAEAFF.

This clonotype was recorded many times. The CDR3 sequence: CASSHRGTGSYEQYF. As DNA, the CDR3 is TGTGCCAGCAGTCACAGGGGTACCGGGTCCTACGAGCAGTACTTC. The gene calls are TRBV27 and TRBJ2-7, with 7 bases that match TRBD1. The junction had 8 bases not matched to a gene; V was cut back by 5 bases and J by 1 base. Germline loops: CDR1 MNHEY, CDR2 SMNVEV (reference sequence). This CDR3 has 15 residues.

The chain is built from TRBV29-1 and TRBJ2-7; D not resolved. The end of the DNA is better explained by TRBJ2-1, so the J call may be wrong. Germline V gene lookup returns CDR1 SQVTM and CDR2 ANQGSEA. The CDR3 covers 12 residues. CDR3 sequence: CSVNHNSYEQFF. In nucleotides, the CDR3 is TGCAGCGTTAACCACAACTCCTACGAGCAGTTCTTC.

This clonotype came up many times. This sequence joins TRBV5-1 and TRBJ2-1; 8 nucleotides align to TRBD1. The CDR3 totals 15 residues. Trimming took 2 bases from V and 4 from J; bases not matched to a gene: 5. CDR1 and CDR2 (germline): SGHRS, YFSETQ. CDR3 DNA: TGCGCCAGCAGCTTTCCGGGACAGGCGTACAATGAGCAGTTCTTC. Protein product: CASSFPGQAYNEQFF.

The table lists this clonotype with a few counts. A much bigger clone sits one base away, suggesting this may be a read error. The V call is TRBV2, the J call TRBJ2-2, with D possibly matching TRBD2 (5 bases). The CDR3 extends over 12 amino acids. The germline V gene has CDR1 SNHLY and CDR2 FYNNEI. CDR3 region: CASTGDTGKLFF. CDR3 nucleotide sequence: TGTGCCAGCACCGGTGACACCGGGAAGCTGTTTTTT.

There are many counts of this clonotype. The CDR3 region is CARRLTSGSVDEQFF. The CDR3 DNA reads TGTGCCAGAAGACTGACTAGCGGGAGCGTAGATGAGCAGTTCTTC. The V call is TRBV2, the J call TRBJ2-1; 12 bases line up with TRBD2. The CDR3 covers 15 residues. Germline V gene lookup returns CDR1 SNHLY and CDR2 FYNNEI. J gave up 8 bases and V 9 bases, and 11 bases lay outside the gene matches.

Comments on this clonotype: A much larger clonotype is one base distant, so this may be a read error. V gene TRBV2 combines with J gene TRBJ2-5, with 8 bases lining up with TRBD1. Germline lookup yields CDR1 SNHLY and CDR2 FYNNEI. The V segment lost 4 bases and the J segment 7 bases; nucleotides outside the gene matches: 5. The CDR3 spans 13 residues. The CDR3 sequence: CASSGQGRGTQYF. The CDR3 DNA is TGTGCCAGCAGTGGACAGGGGCGAGGGACCCAGTACTTC.

This clonotype came up many times. The gene calls are TRBV18 and TRBJ2-5; the match to TRBD1 covers 7 bases. The V segment lost 6 bases and the J segment 3 bases; nucleotides outside the gene matches: 7. The CDR3 is 14 residues long. The germline V gene encodes CDR1 KGHSH and CDR2 LQKENI. In DNA form, the CDR3 reads TGTGCCAGCTCCCCCGGGACAGCGAAAGAGACCCAGTACTTC. This gives the protein CASSPGTAKETQYF. The full variable domain, rest sourced from reference TRBV18 and TRBJ2-5, is NAGVMQNPRHLVRRRGQEARLRCSPMKGHSHVYWYRQLPEEGLKFMVYLQKENIIDESGMPKERFSAEFPKEGPSILRIQQVVRGDSAAYFCASSPGTAKETQYFGPGTRLLVL.

This clonotype has more than one count but fewer than ten. The chain has TRBV6-1 and TRBJ1-2; D is perhaps TRBD1 (5 bases). The CDR3 extends over 15 amino acids. Trimming removed 6 bases from V and 2 bases from J, with 16 bases in between. Germline lookup yields CDR1 MNHNS and CDR2 SASEGT. The CDR3 region has the DNA TGTGCCAGCAGACCCGGGACGGCAGCGAACTATGGCTACACCTTC. Its protein is CASRPGTAANYGYTF.

The genes are TRBV20-1 and TRBJ1-4; D is ambiguous. With 0 bases removed from V and 4 bases from J, the gap between germline ends came to 12 bases. The CDR3 is made up of 15 amino acids. The V gene's germline CDR1 is DFQATT and CDR2 SNEGSKA (reference sequence). In nucleotides, the CDR3 is TGCAGTGCTAGAGATGGTAAAGGGATTAATGAAAAACTGTTTTTT. Its translation: CSARDGKGINEKLFF.

This clonotype appeared many times. The rearrangement links TRBV29-1 to TRBJ2-1, with 9 bases aligning to TRBD2. CDR3 size: 14 residues. V gave up 3 bases and J gave up 7 bases; unmatched junction bases: 7. Germline V lookup: CDR1 SQVTM, CDR2 ANQGSEA. The CDR3: CSVDSGRRGNEQFF. The CDR3 bases are TGCAGCGTTGATAGCGGGAGACGCGGGAATGAGCAGTTCTTC.

In its sample, this clonotype was seen many times. The CDR3 DNA is TGCAGTGCTAGCCCCCCGGTAGCCGGGGGCTACGAGCAGTACTTC. Translated, it gives CSASPPVAGGYEQYF. The chain recombines TRBV20-1 with TRBJ2-7; weak D call: TRBD2 (6 bases). The V gene lost 3 bases and the J gene lost 3 bases, with 18 bases spanning the gap. Germline CDR1 reads DFQATT; CDR2 reads SNEGSKA (reference sequence). CDR3 length equals 15 residues.